This T cell receptor (beta chain) was documented in a study of STAT5B mutations in CD4+ large granular lymphocyte leukemia. Control samples were healthy donors' buffy coats. Sequenced by immunoSEQ multiplex PCR; TCRdb stores in-frame clones only, minus some. The sample yields some 27,000 clones, under 80% seen once. This clone was seen a single time. The CDR3 has 15 residues. CDR1 MGHDK and CDR2 SYGVNS come from the germline V gene. This clonotype was sampled from a human donor in good health. Sequencing used CD4+ T cells from blood buffy coats. V usage is TRBV25-1 and J usage is TRBJ2-5; perhaps TRBD2 as D (6 bases). The J call could be wrong; TRBJ2-7 is a better fit for the DNA end. The CDR3 region has the DNA TGTGCCAGCAGTGAAACGGGAGTCGGGAACTACGAGCAGTACTTC. It yields the protein CASSETGVGNYEQYF.